The present TCR beta chain was sequenced within a study of CD8 T cells in ankylosing spondylitis. CDR1 SQVTM and CDR2 ANQGSEA come from the germline V gene. V was clipped by 8 bases and J by 5 bases; unmatched bases: 7. The CDR3 runs to 13 residues. One entry per CDR3 protein results from TCRdb running MiXCR on the 5' RACE reads. The table has 350,000 to 400,000 distinct CDR3 sequences, 20% to 25% seen once. The table lists this clonotype with many counts. The source is a male donor with ankylosing spondylitis or in good health (not recorded which). The sequenced sample was blood, either unsorted or a sorted T cell fraction (not recorded which). This sequence joins TRBV29-1 and TRBJ2-1, with 9 bases matching TRBD2. CDR3 sequence reads: CSPERLADNEQFF. As DNA, the CDR3 is TGCAGCCCAGAGAGACTAGCGGACAATGAGCAGTTCTTC.